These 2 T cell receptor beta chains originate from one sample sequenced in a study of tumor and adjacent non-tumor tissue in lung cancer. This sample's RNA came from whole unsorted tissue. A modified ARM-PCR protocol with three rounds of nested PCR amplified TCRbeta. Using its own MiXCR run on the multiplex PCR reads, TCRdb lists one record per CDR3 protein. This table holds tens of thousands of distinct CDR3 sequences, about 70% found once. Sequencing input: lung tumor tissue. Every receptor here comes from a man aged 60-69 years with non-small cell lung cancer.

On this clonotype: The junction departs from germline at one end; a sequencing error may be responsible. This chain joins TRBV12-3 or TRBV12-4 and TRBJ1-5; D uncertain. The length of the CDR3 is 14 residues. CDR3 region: CASSFGTHNRPQHF. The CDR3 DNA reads TGTGCCAGCAGTTTTGGTACTCACAATCGGCCCCAGCATTTT.

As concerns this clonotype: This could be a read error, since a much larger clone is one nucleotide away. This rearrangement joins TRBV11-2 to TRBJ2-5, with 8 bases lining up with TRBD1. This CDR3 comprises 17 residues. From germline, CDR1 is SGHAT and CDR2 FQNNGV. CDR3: CASSLTGTGFSQETQHF. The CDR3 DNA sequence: TGTGCCAGCAGCTTAACCGGGACAGGCTTCTCGCAAGAGACCCAGCACTTC. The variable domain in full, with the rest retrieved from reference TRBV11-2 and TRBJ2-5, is EAGVAQSPRYKIIEKRQSVAFWCNPISGHATLYWYQQILGQGPKLLIQFQNNGVVDDSQLPKDRFSAERLKGVDSTLKIQPAKLEDSAVYLCASSLTGTGFSQETQHFGPGTRLLVL.